These 28 T cell receptor beta chains were all obtained from the same sample, sequenced in a study of blood T cell repertoires in COVID-19. Clones were read by immunoSEQ multiplex PCR, and TCRdb kept only the in-frame ones, dropping some. This sample has almost 200,000 clones, with about 90% found just once. The sample was peripheral blood. Every receptor here comes from a woman in her 70s with acute or convalescent COVID-19.

V and J are TRBV4-3 and TRBJ1-3, with TRBD1 as a possible D gene (6 bases). Trimming pared 1 base from V and 5 bases from J, leaving 9 bases between. The CDR3 is 14 amino acids. From germline, CDR1 is LGHNA and CDR2 YSLEER. CDR3 bases: TGCGCCAGCAGCCAAGCACAGGGTAGAAACACCATATATTTT. It specifies CASSQAQGRNTIYF.

This clone was detected a few times. The V call is TRBV29-1, the J call TRBJ1-1; D perhaps matches TRBD1 (5 bases). V dropped 2 bases and J dropped 3 bases, with 10 bases sitting between them. This CDR3 has 13 residues. The V gene's germline CDR1 is SQVTM and CDR2 ANQGSEA. This CDR3 is CSVEKGGDTEAFF. The CDR3 DNA is TGCAGCGTTGAAAAGGGAGGGGACACTGAAGCTTTCTTT.

The chain couples TRBV3-1 (or the pseudogene TRBV3-2) to TRBJ2-7; the D gene is possibly TRBD1 (7 bases). The CDR3 has 18 amino acids. Per the germline V gene, CDR1 is LGHDT and CDR2 is YNNKEL (reference sequence). Trimming removed 0 bases at V and 4 bases at J, with 22 bases between. The CDR3 is CASSQDRRKGAGGYEQYF. The DNA for the CDR3 is TGTGCCAGCAGCCAAGATCGTCGAAAGGGGGCAGGAGGGTACGAGCAGTACTTC.

This chain connects TRBV4-1 to TRBJ1-2, with 8 bases aligning to TRBD1. The junction had 1 base not matched to a gene; V was cut back by 2 bases and J by 2 bases. Germline-derived CDR1 and CDR2 are MGHRA and YSYEKL. The CDR3 consists of 14 residues. CDR3 sequence (DNA): TGCGCCAGCAGCCAACACAGGGGGAACTATGGCTACACCTTC. This sequence encodes CASSQHRGNYGYTF.

The chain's CDR3 is CAVGGLGSNQPQHF. CDR3 in DNA: TGTGCCGTCGGGGGGCTAGGCAGCAATCAGCCCCAGCATTTT. V is TRBV27 and J is TRBJ1-5, with D maybe TRBD1 (6 bases). The ends were cut back, 11 bases at V and 1 base at J, with 15 bases in the middle. This CDR3 is built from 14 residues. The V gene's germline CDR1 is MNHEY and CDR2 SMNVEV (reference sequence).

The V and J genes are TRBV11-2 and TRBJ1-2; D may be TRBD1 (6 bases). CDR3 length equals 14 residues. CDR1 is SGHAT and CDR2 is FQNNGV in the germline V gene. V was clipped by 0 bases and J by 5 bases, with 10 bases between them. This chain's CDR3 is CASSLESGAYGYTF. As DNA, the CDR3 is TGTGCCAGCAGCTTAGAGTCAGGGGCGTATGGCTACACCTTC.

This sequence joins TRBV5-1 and TRBJ2-1, with D possibly TRBD1 on 5 matching bases. The CDR3 spans 13 residues. CDR1 SGHRS and CDR2 YFSETQ come from the germline V gene. Deletions cut 1 base from V and 6 bases from J, with 8 bases between. The CDR3: CASSLSRGNEQFF. CDR3 bases: TGCGCCAGCAGCTTGTCTAGGGGCAATGAGCAGTTCTTC.

V and J are TRBV4-1 and TRBJ2-1; 13 bases line up with TRBD2. Germline V gene lookup returns CDR1 MGHRA and CDR2 YSYEKL. The CDR3 has 19 residues. V was pared by 4 bases and J by 3 bases, with 12 bases of the junction left unmatched. The CDR3 DNA is TGCGCCAGCAGCCGGAGCGGGACTAGCGGGGCCGTAAACTACAATGAGCAGTTCTTC. Residues: CASSRSGTSGAVNYNEQFF.

The V and J genes are TRBV5-1 and TRBJ1-2, with 8 bases that match TRBD1. Germline CDR1 and CDR2: SGHRS and YFSETQ. V was clipped by 4 bases and J by 8 bases; unmatched bases: 7. This CDR3 has 13 residues. Here the CDR3 reads CASSPGQALGYTF. The CDR3, as DNA: TGCGCCAGCAGCCCGGGACAGGCTTTAGGCTACACCTTC.

The chain has TRBV6-6 and TRBJ1-5, with D possibly being TRBD1 (6 bases). CDR1 is MNHNY, CDR2 SVGAGI, per germline (reference sequence). The CDR3 is 14 residues long. Trimming removed 6 bases from V and 7 bases from J, with 16 bases in between. The CDR3 nucleotides read TGTGCCAGCAGCCCTACAGGGACACGGCAGCCCCAGCATTTT. It translates to CASSPTGTRQPQHF.

The chain joins TRBV7-9 to TRBJ2-2, with D perhaps TRBD2 (6 bases). In germline, CDR1 is SEHNR, CDR2 FQNEAQ (reference sequence). The CDR3 runs 14 residues. Trimming took off 7 bases at V and 1 base at J, with 10 bases between the two ends. The chain's CDR3 is CASTARGNTGELFF. The DNA for the CDR3 is TGTGCCAGCACCGCGCGGGGGAACACCGGGGAGCTGTTTTTT.

The chain employs TRBV3-1 (or the pseudogene TRBV3-2) and TRBJ2-4; 7 positions match TRBD2. Germline-derived CDR1 and CDR2 are LGHDT and YNNKEL (reference sequence). V gave up 3 bases and J gave up 10 bases; unmatched junction bases: 6. The CDR3 spans 13 residues. CDR3 coding DNA: TGTGCCAGCAGCCACGGGGACTACGGTATTCAGTACTTC. Translated: CASSHGDYGIQYF.

The chain recombines TRBV2 with TRBJ2-3; 7 nucleotides line up with TRBD2. V gave up 0 bases and J gave up 6 bases; unmatched junction bases: 6. The germline V gene encodes CDR1 SNHLY and CDR2 FYNNEI. The CDR3 loop spans 15 amino acids. The CDR3 is CASSEASLASDTQYF. The CDR3 DNA reads as TGTGCCAGCAGTGAAGCGTCACTAGCGAGCGATACGCAGTATTTT.

The V and J genes are TRBV27 and TRBJ2-1; possibly TRBD1 for D (6 bases). This CDR3 comprises 17 residues. Looked up from germline, CDR1 is MNHEY and CDR2 is SMNVEV (reference sequence). Trimming cost V 5 bases and J 2 bases, with 19 bases left between them. Written as DNA, the CDR3 is TGTGCCAGCAGTACACCCCGACAGGCTGGAGCCTACAATGAGCAGTTCTTC. Protein: CASSTPRQAGAYNEQFF.

The CDR3 nucleotides read TGTGCCAGTAGTATGTCACGCCAAGGGGTTGAAAAACTGTTTTTT. It encodes CASSMSRQGVEKLFF. The chain employs TRBV19 and TRBJ1-4, with a weak D call TRBD1 (5 bases). This CDR3 spans 15 amino acids. The V gene's germline CDR1 is LNHDA and CDR2 SQIVND (reference sequence). The V end lost 3 bases, the J end lost 7 bases, and 15 bases lay between the germline ends.

The CDR3 region has the DNA TGTGCCAGTAGTTCAACAGTGAACACTGAAGCTTTCTTT. It codes for CASSSTVNTEAFF. The gene calls are TRBV19 and TRBJ1-1; D not resolved. Germline V CDR1 and CDR2: LNHDA, SQIVND (reference sequence). Deletions cut 5 bases from V and 0 bases from J, with 7 bases between. There are 13 residues in the CDR3.

The chain joins TRBV29-1 to TRBJ2-5, with TRBD2 identical over 8 bases. J was trimmed by 5 bases and V by 5 bases; bases with no gene match: 7. The germline V gene encodes CDR1 SQVTM and CDR2 ANQGSEA. This CDR3 has 13 residues. DNA for the CDR3: TGCAGCGTTTCCAGCGGGGGTCGGGAGACCCAGTACTTC. This codes for CSVSSGGRETQYF. Combining the CDR3 with reference TRBV29-1 and TRBJ2-5 gives the whole variable domain SAVISQKPSRDICQRGTSLTIQCQVDSQVTMMFWYRQQPGQSLTLIATANQGSEATYESGFVIDKFPISRPNLTFSTLTVSNMSPEDSSIYLCSVSSGGRETQYFGPGTRLLVL.

The CDR3 DNA sequence: TGTGCCAGCAGCTCCCGGGATGGCGCAGATACGCAGTATTTT. Amino acids: CASSSRDGADTQYF. J is TRBJ2-3 and V is TRBV11-3, with a tentative D call TRBD2 (5 bases). Germline V gene sequence: CDR1 SGHNT, CDR2 YENEEA. The CDR3 runs to 14 residues. Trimming pared 4 bases from V and 4 bases from J, leaving 12 bases between.

The chain uses TRBV6-5 and TRBJ2-3; TRBD2 aligns across 7 bases. This CDR3 spans 15 amino acids. V lost 2 bases to trimming and J lost 6 bases; unmatched junction nucleotides: 8. Per germline, CDR1 MNHEY and CDR2 SVGAGI. The CDR3 sequence is CASSYIAGEVDTQYF. CDR3 DNA sequence: TGTGCCAGCAGTTACATAGCGGGTGAGGTGGATACGCAGTATTTT.

This chain links TRBV2 with TRBJ1-5, with 8 bases matching TRBD1. V dropped 2 bases and J dropped 3; count of bases not matched to a gene: 3. Germline loops: CDR1 SNHLY, CDR2 FYNNEI. This CDR3 is built from 15 residues. CDR3 sequence reads: CASSEQGADNQPQHF. The CDR3 nucleotides read TGTGCCAGCAGTGAACAGGGGGCGGACAATCAGCCCCAGCATTTT.

This clone has only one observation. The V gene is TRBV18, the J gene TRBJ1-4, with 8 bases identical to TRBD1. The germline gives CDR1 KGHSH, CDR2 LQKENI. There are 15 residues in the CDR3. The J segment lost 7 bases and the V segment lost 6 bases, leaving 10 bases of the junction unmatched. Here the CDR3 reads CASSRTGSLGEKLFF. Written as DNA, the CDR3 is TGTGCCAGCTCTCGGACAGGGAGCCTCGGTGAAAAACTGTTTTTT. The entire variable domain, with the rest obtained from reference TRBV18 and TRBJ1-4, is as follows: NAGVMQNPRHLVRRRGQEARLRCSPMKGHSHVYWYRQLPEEGLKFMVYLQKENIIDESGMPKERFSAEFPKEGPSILRIQQVVRGDSAAYFCASSRTGSLGEKLFFGSGTQLSVL.

The chain combines TRBV28 with TRBJ1-4, with no clear D. Germline values: CDR1 MDHEN, CDR2 SYDVKM. V lost 3 bases, J lost 4 bases, and 9 bases lay in between. The CDR3 spans 14 residues. DNA for the CDR3: TGTGCCAGCAGTTTTGTGCAGGTTAATGAAAAACTGTTTTTT. Translating it yields CASSFVQVNEKLFF.

The V and J genes are TRBV9 and TRBJ1-2; D perhaps matches TRBD1 (6 bases). The CDR3 loop spans 15 amino acids. Germline V CDR1 and CDR2: SGDLS, YYNGEE. Trimming shortened V by 3 bases and J by 5 bases, and 17 bases separated the two germline ends. The CDR3 reads CASSESGTTIYGYTF. The CDR3 DNA sequence: TGTGCCAGCAGCGAATCCGGGACAACGATTTATGGCTACACCTTC. The variable domain in full, with the rest retrieved from reference TRBV9 and TRBJ1-2, is DSGVTQTPKHLITATGQRVTLRCSPRSGDLSVYWYQQSLDQGLQFLIQYYNGEERAKGNILERFSAQQFPDLHSELNLSSLELGDSALYFCASSESGTTIYGYTFGSGTRLTVV.

V gene TRBV2 combines with J gene TRBJ1-3; D is unclear. Trimming stripped 5 bases from V and 4 bases from J, with 18 bases between. Germline CDR1 SNHLY, CDR2 FYNNEI. The CDR3 has 16 amino acids. The chain's CDR3 is CASSLVEKTSGNTIYF. The CDR3 nucleotides read TGTGCCAGCAGTCTAGTCGAGAAGACGTCCGGAAACACCATATATTTT.

The rearrangement links TRBV4-1 to TRBJ2-2; 8 bases map to TRBD1. The germline gives CDR1 MGHRA, CDR2 YSYEKL. Losses at the gene ends were 1 base for V and 5 bases for J; bases not matched to a gene: 3. This CDR3 is 15 amino acids long. Here the CDR3 reads CASSQADRVTGELFF. CDR3 nucleotides: TGCGCCAGCAGCCAAGCGGACAGGGTAACCGGGGAGCTGTTTTTT.

The chain has TRBV2 and TRBJ2-7; perhaps TRBD1 as D (5 bases). CDR1 and CDR2 (germline): SNHLY, FYNNEI. Trimming took 7 bases from V and 3 from J, leaving 19 bases between them. The CDR3 is 15 amino acids. CDR3 DNA sequence: TGTGCCAGCAAGTGGGGCGTTCAGCCGAACTACGAGCAGTACTTC. Amino acid sequence: CASKWGVQPNYEQYF.

The chain uses TRBV13 and TRBJ1-1; D uncertain. V lost 5 bases to trimming and J lost 3 bases, with 10 bases between them. CDR1 and CDR2 (germline): PRHDT, FYEKMQ (reference sequence). CDR3 length: 13 residues. CDR3: CASSANYDTEAFF. The CDR3 bases are TGTGCCAGCAGCGCCAACTACGACACTGAAGCTTTCTTT.

This chain connects TRBV5-1 to TRBJ2-2, with 7 nucleotides matching TRBD2. CDR1 is SGHRS and CDR2 is YFSETQ in the germline V gene. V was pared by 0 bases and J by 0 bases, with 8 bases of the junction left unmatched. The CDR3 is 18 amino acids. In DNA, the CDR3 is TGCGCCAGCAGCTTGGCCAGCGGGAATTCGCCGAACACCGGGGAGCTGTTTTTT. Encoded protein: CASSLASGNSPNTGELFF.